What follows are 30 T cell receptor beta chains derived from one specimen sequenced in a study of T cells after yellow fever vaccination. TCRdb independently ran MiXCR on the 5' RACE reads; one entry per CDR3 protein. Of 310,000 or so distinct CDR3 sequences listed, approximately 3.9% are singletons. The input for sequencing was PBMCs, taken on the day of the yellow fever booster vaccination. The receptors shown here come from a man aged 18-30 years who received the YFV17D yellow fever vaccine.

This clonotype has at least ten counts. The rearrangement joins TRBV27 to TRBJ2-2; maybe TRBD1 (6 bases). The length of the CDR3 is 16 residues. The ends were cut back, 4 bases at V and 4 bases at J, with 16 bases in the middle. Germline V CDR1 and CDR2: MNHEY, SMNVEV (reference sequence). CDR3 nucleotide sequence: TGTGCCAGCAGTTCCCAAGGGACAAAAGGCACCGGGGAGCTGTTTTTT. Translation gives CASSSQGTKGTGELFF.

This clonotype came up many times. The CDR3 sequence is CASSGRGQGTGRSQPQHF. CDR3 sequence (DNA): TGTGCCAGCAGTGGTAGGGGCCAAGGGACAGGGAGGAGTCAGCCCCAGCATTTT. The chain links TRBV2 to TRBJ1-5, with TRBD1 matching over 9 bases. Germline V gene sequence: CDR1 SNHLY, CDR2 FYNNEI. The CDR3 runs 18 residues. The V and J ends lost 4 bases and 6 bases, in that order; junction bases with no gene match: 16.

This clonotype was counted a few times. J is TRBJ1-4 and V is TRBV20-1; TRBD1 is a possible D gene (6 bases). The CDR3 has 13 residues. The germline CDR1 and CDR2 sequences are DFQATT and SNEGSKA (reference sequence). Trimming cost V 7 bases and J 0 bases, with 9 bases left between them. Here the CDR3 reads CSGQASTNEKLFF. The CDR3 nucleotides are TGCAGTGGACAGGCTTCAACTAATGAAAAACTGTTTTTT.

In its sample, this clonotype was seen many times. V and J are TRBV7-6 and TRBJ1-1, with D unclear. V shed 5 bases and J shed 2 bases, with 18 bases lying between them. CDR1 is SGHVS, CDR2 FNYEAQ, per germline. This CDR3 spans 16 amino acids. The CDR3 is CASSLGGGRTNTEAFF. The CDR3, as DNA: TGTGCCAGCAGCCTAGGAGGAGGACGCACTAACACTGAAGCTTTCTTT.

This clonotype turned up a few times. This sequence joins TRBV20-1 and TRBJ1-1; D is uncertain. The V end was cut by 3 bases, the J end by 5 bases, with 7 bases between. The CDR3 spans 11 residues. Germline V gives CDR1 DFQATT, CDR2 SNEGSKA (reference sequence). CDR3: CSARRRTEAFF. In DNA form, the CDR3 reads TGCAGTGCTAGGCGTAGAACTGAAGCTTTCTTT.

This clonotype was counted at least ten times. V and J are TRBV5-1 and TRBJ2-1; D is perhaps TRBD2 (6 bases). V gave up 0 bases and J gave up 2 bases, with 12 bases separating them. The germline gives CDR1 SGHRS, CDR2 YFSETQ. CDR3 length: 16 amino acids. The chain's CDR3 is CASSLVLAAPYNEQFF. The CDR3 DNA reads TGCGCCAGCAGCTTGGTGTTAGCGGCCCCCTACAATGAGCAGTTCTTC.

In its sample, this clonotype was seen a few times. CDR3 in DNA: TGTGCCAGCAGCTTAGTGTCAGATTACGAGCAGTACTTC. This translates into CASSLVSDYEQYF. This chain uses TRBV7-9 with TRBJ2-7; D not resolved. Germline V lookup: CDR1 SEHNR, CDR2 FQNEAQ (reference sequence). Trimming cost V 1 base and J 4 bases, with 8 bases left between them. This CDR3 contains 13 residues.

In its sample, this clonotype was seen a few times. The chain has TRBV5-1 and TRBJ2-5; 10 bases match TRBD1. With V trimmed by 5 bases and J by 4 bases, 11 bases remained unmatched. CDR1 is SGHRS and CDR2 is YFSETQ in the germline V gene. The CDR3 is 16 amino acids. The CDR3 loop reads CASSMGQGRIGETQYF. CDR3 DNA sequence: TGCGCCAGCAGTATGGGACAGGGGCGCATCGGAGAGACCCAGTACTTC.

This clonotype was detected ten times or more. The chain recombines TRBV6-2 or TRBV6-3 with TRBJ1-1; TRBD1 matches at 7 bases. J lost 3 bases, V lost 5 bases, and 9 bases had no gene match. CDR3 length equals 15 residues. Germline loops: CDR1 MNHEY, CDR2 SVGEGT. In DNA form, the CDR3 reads TGTGCCAGCAGTCAAGGGGGCGGCGTTTACACTGAAGCTTTCTTT. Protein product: CASSQGGGVYTEAFF.

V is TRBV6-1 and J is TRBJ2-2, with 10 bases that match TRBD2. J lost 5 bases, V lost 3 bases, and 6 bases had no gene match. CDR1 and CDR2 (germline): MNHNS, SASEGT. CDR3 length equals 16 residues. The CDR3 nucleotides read TGTGCCAGCAGTGATCCCCTAGCGGGGGCAACCGGGGAGCTGTTTTTT. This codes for CASSDPLAGATGELFF.

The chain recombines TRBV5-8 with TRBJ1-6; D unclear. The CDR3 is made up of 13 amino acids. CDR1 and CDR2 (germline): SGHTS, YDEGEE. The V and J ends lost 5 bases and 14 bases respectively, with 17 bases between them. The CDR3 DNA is TGTGCCAGCAGTACAAGACCGCTTGGGGCCCTCCACTTT. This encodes CASSTRPLGALHF.

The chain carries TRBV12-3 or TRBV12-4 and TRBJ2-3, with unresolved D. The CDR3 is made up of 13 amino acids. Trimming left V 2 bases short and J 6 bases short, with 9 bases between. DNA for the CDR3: TGTGCCAGCAGTTTATACGGCAGGGATACGCAGTATTTT. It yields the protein CASSLYGRDTQYF.

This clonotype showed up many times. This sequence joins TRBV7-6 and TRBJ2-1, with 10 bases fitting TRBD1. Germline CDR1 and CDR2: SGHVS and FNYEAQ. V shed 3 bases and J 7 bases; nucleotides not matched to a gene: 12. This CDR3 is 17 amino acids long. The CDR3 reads CASSFYAGTGAGNEQFF. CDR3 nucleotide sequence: TGTGCCAGCAGCTTCTATGCCGGGACAGGGGCAGGGAATGAGCAGTTCTTC.

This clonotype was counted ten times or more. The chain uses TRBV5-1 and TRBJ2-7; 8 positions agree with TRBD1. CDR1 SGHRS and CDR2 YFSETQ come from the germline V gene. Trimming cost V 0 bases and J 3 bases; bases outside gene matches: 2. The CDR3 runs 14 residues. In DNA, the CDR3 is TGCGCCAGCAGCTTGGGGGGACAGGTCTACGAGCAGTACTTC. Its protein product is CASSLGGQVYEQYF.

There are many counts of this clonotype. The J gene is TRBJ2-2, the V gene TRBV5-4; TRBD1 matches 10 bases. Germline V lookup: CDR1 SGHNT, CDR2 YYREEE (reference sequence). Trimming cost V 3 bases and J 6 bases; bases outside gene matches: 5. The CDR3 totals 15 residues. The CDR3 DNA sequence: TGTGCCAGCAGCTCGGGACAGGGGTACTCCGGGGAGCTGTTTTTT. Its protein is CASSSGQGYSGELFF.

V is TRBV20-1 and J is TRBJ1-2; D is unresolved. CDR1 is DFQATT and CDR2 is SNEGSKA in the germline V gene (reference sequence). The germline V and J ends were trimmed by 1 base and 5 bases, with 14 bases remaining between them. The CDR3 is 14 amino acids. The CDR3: CSARGSGSQYGYTF. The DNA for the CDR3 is TGCAGTGCTAGAGGGTCTGGGTCCCAATATGGCTACACCTTC.

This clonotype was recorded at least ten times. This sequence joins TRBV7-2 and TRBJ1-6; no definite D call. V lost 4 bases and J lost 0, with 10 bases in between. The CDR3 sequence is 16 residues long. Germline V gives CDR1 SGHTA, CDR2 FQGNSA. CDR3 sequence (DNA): TGTGCCAGCAGCTCAGGAGGTGCCTCCTATAATTCACCCCTCCACTTT. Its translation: CASSSGGASYNSPLHF.

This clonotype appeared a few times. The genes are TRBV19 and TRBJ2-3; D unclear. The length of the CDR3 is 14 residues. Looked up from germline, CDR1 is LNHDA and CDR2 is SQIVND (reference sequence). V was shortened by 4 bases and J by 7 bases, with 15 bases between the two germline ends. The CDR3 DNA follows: TGTGCCAGTAGTACCCGGCGGCTACAGAATACGCAGTATTTT. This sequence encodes CASSTRRLQNTQYF.

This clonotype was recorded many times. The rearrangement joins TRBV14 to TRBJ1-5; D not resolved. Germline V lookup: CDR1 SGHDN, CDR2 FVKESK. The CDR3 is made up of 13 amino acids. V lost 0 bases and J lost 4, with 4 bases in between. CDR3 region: CASSQDSNQPQHF. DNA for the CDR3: TGTGCCAGCAGCCAAGATTCAAATCAGCCCCAGCATTTT.

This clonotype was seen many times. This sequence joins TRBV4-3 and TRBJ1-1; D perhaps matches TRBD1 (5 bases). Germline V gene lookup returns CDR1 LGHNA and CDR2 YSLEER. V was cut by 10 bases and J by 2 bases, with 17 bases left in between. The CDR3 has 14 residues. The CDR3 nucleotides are TGCGCCACAGGCCGGGGGACTCACAACACTGAAGCTTTCTTT. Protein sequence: CATGRGTHNTEAFF.

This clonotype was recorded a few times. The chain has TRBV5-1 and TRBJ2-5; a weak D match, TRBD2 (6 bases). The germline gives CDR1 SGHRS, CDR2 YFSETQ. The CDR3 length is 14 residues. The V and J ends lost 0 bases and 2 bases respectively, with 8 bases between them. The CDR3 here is CASSLGDLQETQYF. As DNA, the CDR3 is TGCGCCAGCAGCTTGGGGGACTTACAAGAGACCCAGTACTTC.

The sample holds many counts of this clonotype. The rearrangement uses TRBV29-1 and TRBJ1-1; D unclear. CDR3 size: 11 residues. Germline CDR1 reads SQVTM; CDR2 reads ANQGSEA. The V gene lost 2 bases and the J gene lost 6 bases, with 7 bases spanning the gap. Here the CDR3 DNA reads TGCAGCGTTGAAACCGGTCCTGAAGCTTTCTTT. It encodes CSVETGPEAFF.

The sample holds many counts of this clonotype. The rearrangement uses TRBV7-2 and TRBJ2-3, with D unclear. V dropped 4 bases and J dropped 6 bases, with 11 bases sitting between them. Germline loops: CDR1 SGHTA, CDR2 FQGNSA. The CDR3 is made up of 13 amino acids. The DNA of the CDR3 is TGTGCCAGCAGCTCCGTCGTGCGTGATACGCAGTATTTT. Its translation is CASSSVVRDTQYF. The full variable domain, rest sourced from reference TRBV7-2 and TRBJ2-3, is GAGVSQSPSNKVTEKGKDVELRCDPISGHTALYWYRQSLGQGLEFLIYFQGNSAPDKSGLPSDRFSAERTGGSVSTLTIQRTQQEDSAVYLCASSSVVRDTQYFGPGTRLTVL.

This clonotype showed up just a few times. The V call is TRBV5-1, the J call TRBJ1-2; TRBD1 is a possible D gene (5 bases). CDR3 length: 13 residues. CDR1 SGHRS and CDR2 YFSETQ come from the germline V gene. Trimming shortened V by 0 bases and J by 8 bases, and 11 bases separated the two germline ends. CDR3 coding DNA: TGCGCCAGCAGCTTGGGGATGGACACAGGCTACACCTTC. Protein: CASSLGMDTGYTF.

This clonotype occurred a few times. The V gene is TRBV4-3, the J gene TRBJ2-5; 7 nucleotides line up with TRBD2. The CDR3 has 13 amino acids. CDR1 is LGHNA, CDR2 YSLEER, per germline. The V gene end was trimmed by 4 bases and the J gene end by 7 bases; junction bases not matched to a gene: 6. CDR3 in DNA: TGCGCCAGCAGCCGCGGGGAGGGTTTGACCCAGTACTTC. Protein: CASSRGEGLTQYF.

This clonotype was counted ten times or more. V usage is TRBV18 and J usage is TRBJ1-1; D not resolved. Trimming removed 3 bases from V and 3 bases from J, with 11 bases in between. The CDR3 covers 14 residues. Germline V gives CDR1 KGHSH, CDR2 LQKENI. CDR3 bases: TGTGCCAGCTCACCTACGGACGCCTACACTGAAGCTTTCTTT. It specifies CASSPTDAYTEAFF.

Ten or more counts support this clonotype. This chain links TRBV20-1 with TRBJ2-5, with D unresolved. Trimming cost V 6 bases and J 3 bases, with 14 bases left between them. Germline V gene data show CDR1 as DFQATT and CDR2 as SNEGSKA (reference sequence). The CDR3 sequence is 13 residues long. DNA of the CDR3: TGCAGTGCAGCCCTACACAATAAAGAGACCCAGTACTTC. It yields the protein CSAALHNKETQYF.

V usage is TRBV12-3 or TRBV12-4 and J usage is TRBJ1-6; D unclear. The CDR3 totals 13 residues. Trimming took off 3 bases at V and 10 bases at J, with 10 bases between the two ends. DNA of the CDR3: TGTGCCAGCAGTTTGGAGGTTGAGTCACCCCTCCACTTT. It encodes CASSLEVESPLHF.

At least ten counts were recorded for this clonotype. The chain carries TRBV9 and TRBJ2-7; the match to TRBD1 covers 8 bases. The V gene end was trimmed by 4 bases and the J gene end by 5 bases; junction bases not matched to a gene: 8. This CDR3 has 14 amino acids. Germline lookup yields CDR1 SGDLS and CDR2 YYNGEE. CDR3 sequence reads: CASSLGQGGNEQYF. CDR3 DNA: TGTGCCAGCAGCCTTGGACAGGGTGGCAACGAGCAGTACTTC.

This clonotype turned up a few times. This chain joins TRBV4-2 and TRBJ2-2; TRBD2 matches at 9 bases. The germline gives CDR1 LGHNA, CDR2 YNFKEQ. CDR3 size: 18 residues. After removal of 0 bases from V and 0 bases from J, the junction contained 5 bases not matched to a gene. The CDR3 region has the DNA TGTGCCAGCAGCCAAGAGGGTAGCGGGGGCTCGAACACCGGGGAGCTGTTTTTT. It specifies CASSQEGSGGSNTGELFF.